Below, 6 T cell receptor beta chains from the same sample are listed, as sequenced in a study of blood T cell repertoires in COVID-19. The assay was immunoSEQ multiplex PCR, and TCRdb's table has in-frame clones only and misses some. The table lists 130,000 to 150,000 clones, roughly 88% of them singletons. The sample taken for sequencing was PBMCs or T cells enriched from blood (not recorded which). These TCRs come from a woman aged 25 to 39 with acute COVID-19.

Turning to this clone: Compared with germline, one end of the junction differs, possibly owing to a read error. This chain links TRBV20-1 with TRBJ1-1; 10 nucleotides agree with TRBD1. The V gene's germline CDR1 is DFQATT and CDR2 SNEGSKA (reference sequence). The CDR3 contains 11 residues. The CDR3 sequence: CSARVLDRGLF. The CDR3 nucleotides are TGCAGTGCTAGAGTACTAGACAGGGGGCTCTTT.

The chain recombines TRBV3-1 (or the pseudogene TRBV3-2) with TRBJ1-4, with 7 bases fitting TRBD1. This CDR3 is built from 15 residues. Trimming cost V 0 bases and J 7 bases; bases outside gene matches: 5. The germline V gene encodes CDR1 LGHDT and CDR2 YNNKEL (reference sequence). Here the CDR3 reads CASSQDLGGGEKLFF. The CDR3 DNA reads as TGTGCCAGCAGCCAAGATCTAGGGGGCGGTGAAAAACTGTTTTTT.

The chain has TRBV28 and TRBJ2-7; D is ambiguous. Germline V gives CDR1 MDHEN, CDR2 SYDVKM. V lost 4 bases and J 6 bases, leaving 4 bases between the germline ends. This CDR3 has 10 residues. CDR3 sequence reads: CASSSGEQYF. CDR3 nucleotide sequence: TGTGCCAGCAGTTCGGGCGAGCAGTACTTC.

This chain connects TRBV5-1 to TRBJ2-3; no reliable D call. Trimming took off 0 bases at V and 5 bases at J, with 7 bases between the two ends. The CDR3 is 13 amino acids. Per germline, CDR1 SGHRS and CDR2 YFSETQ. CDR3 nucleotide sequence: TGCGCCAGCAGCTTGGGACTCCAAGATACGCAGTATTTT. Its protein product is CASSLGLQDTQYF. The full variable domain, with the rest looked up from reference TRBV5-1 and TRBJ2-3, is KAGVTQTPRYLIKTRGQQVTLSCSPISGHRSVSWYQQTPGQGLQFLFEYFSETQRNKGNFPGRFSGRQFSNSRSEMNVSTLELGDSALYLCASSLGLQDTQYFGPGTRLTVL.

This CDR3 reads CAAGLLKYGYTF. Here the CDR3 DNA reads TGTGCAGCGGGCCTTCTGAAGTATGGCTACACCTTC. J is TRBJ1-2 and V is TRBV28; no firm D call. This CDR3 has 12 residues. CDR1 is MDHEN and CDR2 is SYDVKM in the germline V gene.

With respect to this clone: A junction end diverges from the germline sequence, so it may reflect a read error. The V call is TRBV3-1 (or the pseudogene TRBV3-2), the J call TRBJ2-1, with D perhaps TRBD2 (5 bases). The CDR3 totals 16 residues. Germline loops: CDR1 LGHDT, CDR2 YNNKEL (reference sequence). CDR3 sequence: CASSPTWGAPVNEPFF. DNA of the CDR3: TGTGCCAGCAGCCCCACATGGGGAGCGCCCGTTAATGAGCCGTTCTTC.